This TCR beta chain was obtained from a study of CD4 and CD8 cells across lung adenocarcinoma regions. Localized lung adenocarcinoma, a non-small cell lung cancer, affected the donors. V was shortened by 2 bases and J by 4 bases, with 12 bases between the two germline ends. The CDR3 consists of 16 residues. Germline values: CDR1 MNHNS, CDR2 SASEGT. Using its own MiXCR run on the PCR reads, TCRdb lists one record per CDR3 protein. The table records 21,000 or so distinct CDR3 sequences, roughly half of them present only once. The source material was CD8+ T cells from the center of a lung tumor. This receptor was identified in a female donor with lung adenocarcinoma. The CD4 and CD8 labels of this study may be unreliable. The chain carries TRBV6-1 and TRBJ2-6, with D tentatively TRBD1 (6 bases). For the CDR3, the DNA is TGTGCCAGCAGTGAATTAAGGGGGAGCGGGGCCAACGTCCTGACTTTC. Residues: CASSELRGSGANVLTF.